One sample yielded the 7 T cell receptor beta chains listed below, sequenced in a study of OX40 agonist ivuxolimab in advanced cancers. Clones were read by immunoSEQ multiplex PCR, and TCRdb kept only the in-frame ones, dropping some. The table lists over 50,000 clones, 86% of them singletons. The material sequenced was CD4+ or CD8+ T cells sorted from blood, taken in a trial of the OX40 agonist ivuxolimab. The receptors stem from an adult with an advanced solid tumor such as melanoma, head and neck, liver or kidney cancer.

On this clone: Within the sample, other DNA sequences also encode this same CDR3. The genes are TRBV5-4 and TRBJ2-7; 7 bases fit TRBD1. With V trimmed by 4 bases and J by 2 bases, 9 bases remained unmatched. The CDR3 length is 15 residues. Germline V CDR1 and CDR2: SGHNT, YYREEE (reference sequence). CDR3 amino acids: CASSAPGQNPYEQYF. The CDR3 region has the DNA TGTGCCAGCAGCGCCCCGGGACAGAATCCCTACGAGCAGTACTTC.

The rearrangement joins TRBV9 to TRBJ2-1; D is ambiguous. V lost 0 bases to trimming and J lost 8 bases, with 9 bases between them. CDR3 length: 13 residues. CDR1 is SGDLS and CDR2 is YYNGEE in the germline V gene. The CDR3 DNA reads as TGTGCCAGCAGCGTAGGCAGTGGCGATGAGCAGTTCTTC. It is translated as CASSVGSGDEQFF.

This clone was counted a single time. This chain uses TRBV28 with TRBJ2-5, with 8 positions matching TRBD2. The CDR3 length is 16 residues. Trimming cost V 7 bases and J 5 bases; bases outside gene matches: 15. Germline lookup yields CDR1 MDHEN and CDR2 SYDVKM. In DNA, the CDR3 is TGTGCCAGCACCCCCTCAGGGACTAGTCTGGAGGAGACCCAGTACTTC. Protein product: CASTPSGTSLEETQYF. Complete variable domain (other parts from reference TRBV28 and TRBJ2-5): DVKVTQSSRYLVKRTGEKVFLECVQDMDHENMFWYRQDPGLGLRLIYFSYDVKMKEKGDIPEGYSVSREKKERFSLILESASTNQTSMYLCASTPSGTSLEETQYFGPGTRLLVL.

The rearrangement joins TRBV21-1 to TRBJ2-7; the D segment call TRBD1 is taken from the table without a DNA check. TRBV21-1 represents a pseudogene. The CDR3 sequence is 15 residues long. The CDR3: CASSKKQASSYEQYF. CDR3 nucleotide sequence: TGTGCCAGCAGCAAAAAACAGGCTAGCTCCTACGAGCAGTACTTC.

This rearrangement joins TRBV6-6 to TRBJ2-5; perhaps TRBD2 as D (6 bases). The CDR3 has 14 amino acids. V lost 0 bases and J lost 6, with 11 bases in between. CDR1 and CDR2 (germline): MNHNY, SVGAGI (reference sequence). CDR3 protein: CASSYSAGPQTQYF. The CDR3 DNA is TGTGCCAGCAGTTACTCAGCGGGCCCGCAGACCCAGTACTTC.

This chain joins TRBV7-8 and TRBJ1-1; D is undetermined. V lost 3 bases and J 6 bases, leaving 11 bases between the germline ends. The CDR3 has 13 amino acids. Germline V CDR1 and CDR2: SGHVS, FQNEAQ. The CDR3 DNA is TGTGCCAGCAGCTTTCAGGTGCCCCCTGAAGCTTTCTTT. This translates into CASSFQVPPEAFF.

This clone was recorded only once. The same CDR3 arises from other DNA sequences in this sample as well. This chain connects TRBV5-6 to TRBJ2-5; D is uncertain. Germline lookup yields CDR1 SGHDT and CDR2 YYEEEE. Trimming left V 3 bases short and J 2 bases short, with 2 bases between. This CDR3 is 11 amino acids long. This CDR3 reads CASSSQETQYF. CDR3 nucleotide sequence: TGTGCCAGCAGCTCACAAGAGACCCAGTACTTC.